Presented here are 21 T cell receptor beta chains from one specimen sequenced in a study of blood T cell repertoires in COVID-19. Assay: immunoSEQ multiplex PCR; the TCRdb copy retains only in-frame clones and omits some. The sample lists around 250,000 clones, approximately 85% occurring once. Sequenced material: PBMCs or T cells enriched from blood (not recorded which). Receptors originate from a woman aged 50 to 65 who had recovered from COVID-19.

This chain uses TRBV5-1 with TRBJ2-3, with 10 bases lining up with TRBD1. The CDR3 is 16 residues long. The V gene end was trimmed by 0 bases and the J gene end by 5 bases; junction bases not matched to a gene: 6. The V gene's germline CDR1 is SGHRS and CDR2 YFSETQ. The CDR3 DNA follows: TGCGCCAGCAGCTTGGAGAGGACAGGGGGGATAGATACGCAGTATTTT. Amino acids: CASSLERTGGIDTQYF. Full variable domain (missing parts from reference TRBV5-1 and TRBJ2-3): KAGVTQTPRYLIKTRGQQVTLSCSPISGHRSVSWYQQTPGQGLQFLFEYFSETQRNKGNFPGRFSGRQFSNSRSEMNVSTLELGDSALYLCASSLERTGGIDTQYFGPGTRLTVL.

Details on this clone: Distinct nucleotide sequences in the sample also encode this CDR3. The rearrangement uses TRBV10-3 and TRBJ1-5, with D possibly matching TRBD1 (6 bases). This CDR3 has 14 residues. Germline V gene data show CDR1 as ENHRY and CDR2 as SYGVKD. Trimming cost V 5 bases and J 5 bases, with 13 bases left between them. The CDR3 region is CAISQTGGDQPQHF. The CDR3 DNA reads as TGTGCCATCAGTCAGACAGGAGGAGATCAGCCCCAGCATTTT.

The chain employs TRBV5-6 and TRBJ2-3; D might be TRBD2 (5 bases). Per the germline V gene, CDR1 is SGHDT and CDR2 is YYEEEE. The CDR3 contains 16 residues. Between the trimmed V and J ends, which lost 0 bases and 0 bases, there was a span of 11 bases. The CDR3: CASSLGTGTSTDTQYF. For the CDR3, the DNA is TGTGCCAGCAGCTTGGGAACGGGAACTAGCACAGATACGCAGTATTTT. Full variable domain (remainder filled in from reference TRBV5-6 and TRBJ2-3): DAGVTQSPTHLIKTRGQQVTLRCSPKSGHDTVSWYQQALGQGPQFIFQYYEEEERQRGNFPDRFSGHQFPNYSSELNVNALLLGDSALYLCASSLGTGTSTDTQYFGPGTRLTVL.

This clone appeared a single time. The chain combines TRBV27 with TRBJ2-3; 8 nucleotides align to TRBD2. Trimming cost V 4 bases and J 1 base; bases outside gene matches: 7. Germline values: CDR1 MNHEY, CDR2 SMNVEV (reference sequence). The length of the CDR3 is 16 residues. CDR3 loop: CASSSRREDGTDTQYF. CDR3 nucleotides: TGTGCCAGCAGTTCTAGGCGGGAGGATGGCACAGATACGCAGTATTTT.

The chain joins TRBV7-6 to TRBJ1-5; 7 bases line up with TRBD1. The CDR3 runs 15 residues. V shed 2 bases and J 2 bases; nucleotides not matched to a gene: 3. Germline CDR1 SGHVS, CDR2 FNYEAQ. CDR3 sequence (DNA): TGTGCCAGCAGCTTATATGGACAGGGCAATCAGCCCCAGCATTTT. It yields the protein CASSLYGQGNQPQHF.

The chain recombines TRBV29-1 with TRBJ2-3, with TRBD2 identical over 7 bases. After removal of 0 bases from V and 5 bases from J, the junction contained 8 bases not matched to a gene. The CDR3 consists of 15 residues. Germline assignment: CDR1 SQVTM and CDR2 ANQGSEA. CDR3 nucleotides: TGCAGCGTTGAAGATATGGCGGGAGTAGAAGATACGCAGTATTTT. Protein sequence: CSVEDMAGVEDTQYF.

CDR3 coding DNA: TGTGCCAGCAGCCAAGGCAGGGGCCCCTACGAGCAGTACTTC. Its protein product is CASSQGRGPYEQYF. The genes are TRBV3-1 (or the pseudogene TRBV3-2) and TRBJ2-7; possible D gene TRBD1, 6 bases. The CDR3 totals 14 residues. Germline-derived CDR1 and CDR2 are LGHDT and YNNKEL (reference sequence). V was shortened by 1 base and J by 2 bases, with 9 bases between the two germline ends.

The CDR3 protein is CASSLSRNKPTNEKLFF. The CDR3 DNA is TGTGCCAGCAGCTTAAGCAGGAATAAACCAACTAATGAAAAACTGTTTTTT. The V call is TRBV11-2, the J call TRBJ1-4; no clear D gene. Trimming shortened V by 2 bases and J by 0 bases, and 13 bases separated the two germline ends. Germline values: CDR1 SGHAT, CDR2 FQNNGV. The CDR3 consists of 17 residues.

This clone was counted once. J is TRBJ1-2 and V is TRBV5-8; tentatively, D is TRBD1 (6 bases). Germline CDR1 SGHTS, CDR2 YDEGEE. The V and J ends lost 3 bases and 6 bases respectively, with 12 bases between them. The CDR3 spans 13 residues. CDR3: CASSWTERDGYTF. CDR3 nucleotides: TGTGCCAGCAGCTGGACAGAAAGGGATGGCTACACCTTC.

DNA of the CDR3: TGCGCCAGCAGTGAAGGGACTAGCGGGAATTGGAACACCGGGGAGCTGTTTTTT. Amino acids: CASSEGTSGNWNTGELFF. This chain joins TRBV10-1 and TRBJ2-2, with 13 nucleotides matching TRBD2. The CDR3 totals 18 residues. Germline V gene lookup returns CDR1 WNHNN and CDR2 SYGVQD (reference sequence). V was clipped by 3 bases and J by 1 base; unmatched bases: 5.

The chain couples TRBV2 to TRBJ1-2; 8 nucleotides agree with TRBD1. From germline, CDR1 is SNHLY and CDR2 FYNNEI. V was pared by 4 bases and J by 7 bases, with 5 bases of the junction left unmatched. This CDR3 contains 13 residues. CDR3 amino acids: CASSVDRGSGYTF. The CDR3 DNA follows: TGTGCCAGCAGTGTTGACAGGGGCTCTGGCTACACCTTC. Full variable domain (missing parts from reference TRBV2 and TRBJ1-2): EPEVTQTPSHQVTQMGQEVILRCVPISNHLYFYWYRQILGQKVEFLVSFYNNEISEKSEIFDDQFSVERPDGSNFTLKIRSTKLEDSAMYFCASSVDRGSGYTFGSGTRLTVV.

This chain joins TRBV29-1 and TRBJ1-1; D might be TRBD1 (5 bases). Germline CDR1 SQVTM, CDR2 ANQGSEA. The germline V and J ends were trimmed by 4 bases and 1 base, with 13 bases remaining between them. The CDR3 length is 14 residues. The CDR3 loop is CSVGTRTSNTEAFF. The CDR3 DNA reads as TGCAGCGTTGGGACAAGGACATCGAACACTGAAGCTTTCTTT.

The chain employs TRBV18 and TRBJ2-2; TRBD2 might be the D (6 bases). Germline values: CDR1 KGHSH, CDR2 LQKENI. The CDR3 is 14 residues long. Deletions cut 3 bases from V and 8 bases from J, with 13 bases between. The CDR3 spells CASSPGLLVGELFF. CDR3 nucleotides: TGTGCCAGCTCACCGGGACTTTTAGTGGGGGAGCTGTTTTTT.

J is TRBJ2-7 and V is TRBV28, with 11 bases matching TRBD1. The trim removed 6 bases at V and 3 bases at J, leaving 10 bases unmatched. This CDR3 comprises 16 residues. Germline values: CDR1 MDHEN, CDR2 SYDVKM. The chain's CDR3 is CASRDRGQLGVYEQYF. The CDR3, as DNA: TGTGCCAGCAGGGACAGGGGGCAGTTAGGAGTCTACGAGCAGTACTTC.

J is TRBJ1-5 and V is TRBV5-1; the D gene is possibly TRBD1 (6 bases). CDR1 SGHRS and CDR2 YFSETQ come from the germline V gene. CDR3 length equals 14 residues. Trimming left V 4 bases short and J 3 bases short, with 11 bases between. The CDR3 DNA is TGCGCCAGCAGCCCGGACAGTCCCAATCAGCCCCAGCATTTT. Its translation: CASSPDSPNQPQHF.

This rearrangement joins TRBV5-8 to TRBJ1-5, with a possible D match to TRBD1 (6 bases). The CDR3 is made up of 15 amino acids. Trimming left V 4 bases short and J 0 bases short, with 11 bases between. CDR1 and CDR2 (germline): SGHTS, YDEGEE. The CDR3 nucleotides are TGTGCCAGCAGCGGAACAGGGAATAGCAATCAGCCCCAGCATTTT. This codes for CASSGTGNSNQPQHF.

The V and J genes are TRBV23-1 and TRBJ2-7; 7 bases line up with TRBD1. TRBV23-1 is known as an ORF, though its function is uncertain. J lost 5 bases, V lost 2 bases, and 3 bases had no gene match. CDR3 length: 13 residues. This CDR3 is CASSQLTGNEQYF. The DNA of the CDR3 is TGCGCCAGCAGTCAACTGACAGGGAACGAGCAGTACTTC.

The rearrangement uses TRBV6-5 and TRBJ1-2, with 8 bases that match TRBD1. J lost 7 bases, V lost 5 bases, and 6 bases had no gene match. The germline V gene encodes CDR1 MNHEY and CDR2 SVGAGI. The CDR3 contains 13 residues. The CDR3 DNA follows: TGTGCCAGCAGTCAACACAGGGGGGCTGGCTACACCTTC. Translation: CASSQHRGAGYTF.

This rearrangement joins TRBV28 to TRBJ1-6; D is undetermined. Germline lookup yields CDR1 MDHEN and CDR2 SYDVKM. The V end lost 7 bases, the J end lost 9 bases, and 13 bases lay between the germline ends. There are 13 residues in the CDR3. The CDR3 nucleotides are TGTGCCAGCACCTTTGGGTCGGGTTCACCCCTCCACTTT. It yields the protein CASTFGSGSPLHF.

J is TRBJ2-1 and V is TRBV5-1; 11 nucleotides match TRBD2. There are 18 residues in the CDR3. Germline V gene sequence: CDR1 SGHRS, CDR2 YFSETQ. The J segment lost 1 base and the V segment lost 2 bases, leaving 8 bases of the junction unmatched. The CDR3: CASSFQTSGRDSYNEQFF. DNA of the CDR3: TGCGCCAGCAGCTTCCAAACTAGCGGGAGAGATTCCTACAATGAGCAGTTCTTC.

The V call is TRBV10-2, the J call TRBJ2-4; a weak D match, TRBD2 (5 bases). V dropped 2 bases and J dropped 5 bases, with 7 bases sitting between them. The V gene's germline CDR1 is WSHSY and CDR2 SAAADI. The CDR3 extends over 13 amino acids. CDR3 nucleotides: TGCGCCAGCAGTGAGACTAGGCAAAACATTCAGTACTTC. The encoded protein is CASSETRQNIQYF.